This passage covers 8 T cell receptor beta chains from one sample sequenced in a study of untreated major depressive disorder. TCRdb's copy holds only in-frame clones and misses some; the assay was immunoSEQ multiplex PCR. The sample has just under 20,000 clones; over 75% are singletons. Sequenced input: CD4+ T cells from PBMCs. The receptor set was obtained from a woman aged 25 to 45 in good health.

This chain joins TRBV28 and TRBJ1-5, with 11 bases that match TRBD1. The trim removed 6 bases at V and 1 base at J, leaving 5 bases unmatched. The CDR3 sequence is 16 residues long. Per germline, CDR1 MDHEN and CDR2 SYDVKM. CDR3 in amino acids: CASSNGDRGSNQPQHF. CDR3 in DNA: TGTGCCAGCAGCAATGGGGACAGGGGGAGCAATCAGCCCCAGCATTTT.

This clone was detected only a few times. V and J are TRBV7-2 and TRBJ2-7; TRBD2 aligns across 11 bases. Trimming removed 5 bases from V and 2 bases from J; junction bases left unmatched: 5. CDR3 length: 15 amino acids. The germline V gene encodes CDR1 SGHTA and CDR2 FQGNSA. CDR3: CASSPSTSGAYEQYF. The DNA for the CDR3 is TGTGCCAGCAGCCCCTCGACTAGCGGGGCCTACGAGCAGTACTTC.

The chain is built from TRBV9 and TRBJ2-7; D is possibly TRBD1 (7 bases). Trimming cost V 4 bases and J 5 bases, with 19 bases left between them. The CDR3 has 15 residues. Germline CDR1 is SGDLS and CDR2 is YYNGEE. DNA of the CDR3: TGTGCCAGCAGCCCCCAGGGGGGTGTTGGGCACGAGCAGTACTTC. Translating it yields CASSPQGGVGHEQYF.

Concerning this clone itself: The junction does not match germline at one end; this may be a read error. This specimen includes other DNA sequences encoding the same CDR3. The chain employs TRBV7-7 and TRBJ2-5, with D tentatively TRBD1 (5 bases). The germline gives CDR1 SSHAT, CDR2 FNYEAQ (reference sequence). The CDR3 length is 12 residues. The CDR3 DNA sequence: TGTGCTAGCAGCTTAGACAGAGAGACCCAGTACTTC. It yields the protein CASSLDRETQYF.

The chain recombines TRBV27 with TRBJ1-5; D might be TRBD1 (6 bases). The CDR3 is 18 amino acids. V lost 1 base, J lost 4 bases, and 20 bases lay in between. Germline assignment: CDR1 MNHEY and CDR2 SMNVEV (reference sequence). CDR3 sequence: CASSLFATLDSRNQPQHF. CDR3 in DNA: TGTGCCAGCAGTTTATTCGCGACTTTGGACAGTCGAAATCAGCCCCAGCATTTT.

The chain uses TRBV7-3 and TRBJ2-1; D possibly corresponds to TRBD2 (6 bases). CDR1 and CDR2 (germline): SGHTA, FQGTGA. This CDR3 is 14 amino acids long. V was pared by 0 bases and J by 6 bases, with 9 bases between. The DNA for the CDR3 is TGTGCCAGCAGCTTAACGTCCGGGAGCAATGAGCAGTTCTTC. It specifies CASSLTSGSNEQFF.

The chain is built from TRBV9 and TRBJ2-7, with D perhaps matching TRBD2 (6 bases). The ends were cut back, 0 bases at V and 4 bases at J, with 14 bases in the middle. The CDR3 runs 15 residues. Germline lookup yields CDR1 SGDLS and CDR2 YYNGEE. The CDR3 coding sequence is TGTGCCAGCAGCGTAGCCCCCGGGACTCAGTACGAGCAGTACTTC. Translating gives CASSVAPGTQYEQYF.

The CDR3 here is CARSTGRRGAWGYTF. In nucleotides, the CDR3 is TGTGCCAGAAGCACGGGGCGACGTGGAGCTTGGGGCTACACCTTC. The genes are TRBV5-3 and TRBJ1-2, with D perhaps TRBD1 (5 bases). TRBV5-3 is designated an ORF whose function remains uncertain. Deletions cut 4 bases from V and 8 bases from J, with 21 bases between. The CDR3 sequence is 15 residues long.